Below are 23 T cell receptor beta chains sequenced from a single sample in a study of cytomegalovirus exposure and HLA in healthy donors. This PCR relied on a set of 60 Vbeta primers and 13 Jbeta primers. Data came from immunoSEQ multiplex PCR; TCRdb stores just in-frame clones and leaves some out. The data contain about 120,000 clones, about three quarters of them singletons. The sequenced material came from PBMCs. Receptors were obtained from a middle-aged woman in good health and CMV-seropositive.

Only a few counts were recorded for this clone. V and J are TRBV4-1 and TRBJ1-1; possible D gene TRBD1, 6 bases. Germline CDR1 reads MGHRA; CDR2 reads YSYEKL. Trimming stripped 0 bases from V and 2 bases from J, with 13 bases between. The CDR3 extends over 16 amino acids. CDR3 sequence (DNA): TGCGCCAGCAGCCAAGAGGTGACAGGTATAAACACTGAAGCTTTCTTT. It is translated as CASSQEVTGINTEAFF.

The gene calls are TRBV15 and TRBJ1-1, with 8 bases matching TRBD1. V gave up 2 bases and J gave up 0 bases; unmatched junction bases: 5. Germline V gene data show CDR1 as LNHNV and CDR2 as YYDKDF (reference sequence). This CDR3 is built from 16 residues. The CDR3 nucleotides read TGTGCCACCAGCAGAACCTGGACAGGGCTGAACACTGAAGCTTTCTTT. Protein: CATSRTWTGLNTEAFF.

This chain joins TRBV5-4 and TRBJ2-3; 11 positions match TRBD2. CDR1 SGHNT and CDR2 YYREEE come from the germline V gene (reference sequence). The CDR3 runs 17 residues. V was clipped by 2 bases and J by 2 bases; unmatched bases: 7. This CDR3 is CASSFWLAGGSTDTQYF. CDR3 sequence (DNA): TGTGCCAGCAGCTTTTGGCTAGCGGGGGGATCCACAGATACGCAGTATTTT.

J is TRBJ2-7 and V is TRBV19, with 10 nucleotides matching TRBD1. With 9 bases clipped from V and 1 base from J, the junction kept 9 bases outside the gene matches. CDR1 and CDR2 from the germline V gene are LNHDA and SQIVND (reference sequence). This CDR3 region has 15 residues. The CDR3 spells CARADDRGLSYEQYF. DNA of the CDR3: TGTGCCAGGGCCGATGACAGGGGGCTATCCTACGAGCAGTACTTC.

This clone was detected only a few times. CDR3 protein: CASSSQETQYF. CDR3 in DNA: TGTGCCAGCAGCTCACAAGAGACCCAGTACTTC. The chain has TRBV7-3 and TRBJ2-5; D gene unclear. Germline CDR1 SGHTA, CDR2 FQGTGA. With 4 bases removed from V and 2 bases from J, the gap between germline ends came to 2 bases. This CDR3 is 11 amino acids long.

The chain links TRBV28 to TRBJ1-6; TRBD1 aligns across 8 bases. V lost 10 bases, J lost 5 bases, and 10 bases stayed unmatched. Germline-derived CDR1 and CDR2 are MDHEN and SYDVKM. The length of the CDR3 is 15 residues. The CDR3: CATKEDRANNSPLHF. CDR3 bases: TGTGCCACCAAAGAGGACAGGGCGAATAATTCACCCCTCCACTTT.

The chain is built from TRBV10-3 and TRBJ1-1, with a tentative D call TRBD1 (6 bases). V lost 0 bases and J lost 5, with 16 bases in between. This CDR3 contains 16 residues. Germline V CDR1 and CDR2: ENHRY, SYGVKD. CDR3 amino acids: CAISESHSGVATEAFF. The CDR3 nucleotides are TGTGCCATCAGTGAGTCTCACTCAGGGGTAGCGACTGAAGCTTTCTTT.

This chain links TRBV19 with TRBJ2-2, with D possibly being TRBD1 (6 bases). Germline V lookup: CDR1 LNHDA, CDR2 SQIVND (reference sequence). V lost 3 bases to trimming and J lost 5 bases, with 16 bases between them. This CDR3 spans 16 amino acids. The CDR3 sequence: CASSIPGRGRTGELFF. The DNA of the CDR3 is TGTGCCAGTAGTATTCCGGGCAGGGGAAGAACCGGGGAGCTGTTTTTT.

This clone appeared once. This sequence joins TRBV6-5 and TRBJ2-3; D not certain. This CDR3 is 15 amino acids long. Germline CDR1 MNHEY, CDR2 SVGAGI. V shed 2 bases and J shed 2 bases, with 11 bases lying between them. The CDR3 protein is CASSYPGPPTDTQYF. In DNA, the CDR3 is TGTGCCAGCAGTTACCCAGGCCCTCCCACAGATACGCAGTATTTT.

The gene calls are TRBV7-6 and TRBJ2-5; weak D call: TRBD1 (6 bases). Trimming removed 4 bases from V and 3 bases from J, with 21 bases in between. The CDR3 covers 17 residues. CDR1 is SGHVS, CDR2 FNYEAQ, per germline. The CDR3 sequence: CASSYLPGQRAEETQYF. The CDR3 DNA follows: TGTGCCAGCAGCTACCTACCCGGACAGCGCGCGGAAGAGACCCAGTACTTC.

The V gene is TRBV10-1, the J gene TRBJ1-1; no firm D call. The CDR3 loop spans 14 amino acids. CDR1 and CDR2 (germline): WNHNN, SYGVQD (reference sequence). Trimming left V 3 bases short and J 0 bases short, with 8 bases between. In DNA form, the CDR3 reads TGCGCCAGCAGTGAAGGCGGTATGAACACTGAAGCTTTCTTT. It specifies CASSEGGMNTEAFF.

The CDR3 region is CASSLDRVYNSPLHF. CDR3 DNA sequence: TGTGCCAGCAGCTTAGATCGCGTTTATAATTCACCCCTCCACTTT. The genes are TRBV7-2 and TRBJ1-6; no reliable D call. CDR3 length: 15 amino acids. Trimming left V 1 base short and J 4 bases short, with 8 bases between. Germline assignment: CDR1 SGHTA and CDR2 FQGNSA.

This sequence joins TRBV5-1 and TRBJ2-3, with 9 bases fitting TRBD2. Germline CDR1 and CDR2: SGHRS and YFSETQ. V was clipped by 0 bases and J by 4 bases; unmatched bases: 3. CDR3 length equals 15 residues. The CDR3 loop is CASSLGLAESDTQYF. CDR3 in DNA: TGCGCCAGCAGCTTGGGACTAGCGGAATCAGATACGCAGTATTTT. The full variable domain, in which reference TRBV5-1 and TRBJ2-3 provide the parts outside the CDR3, is KAGVTQTPRYLIKTRGQQVTLSCSPISGHRSVSWYQQTPGQGLQFLFEYFSETQRNKGNFPGRFSGRQFSNSRSEMNVSTLELGDSALYLCASSLGLAESDTQYFGPGTRLTVL.

The J gene is TRBJ1-1, the V gene TRBV7-2; D gene unclear. Trimming cost V 6 bases and J 1 base, with 15 bases left between them. CDR3 length equals 15 residues. CDR1 and CDR2 (germline): SGHTA, FQGNSA. The CDR3, as DNA: TGTGCCAGCAGAATCTCGAACATCCCGAACACTGAAGCTTTCTTT. Protein product: CASRISNIPNTEAFF. Full variable domain (outside the CDR3, taken from reference TRBV7-2 and TRBJ1-1): GAGVSQSPSNKVTEKGKDVELRCDPISGHTALYWYRQSLGQGLEFLIYFQGNSAPDKSGLPSDRFSAERTGGSVSTLTIQRTQQEDSAVYLCASRISNIPNTEAFFGQGTRLTVV.

V gene TRBV19 combines with J gene TRBJ2-1, with 8 bases lining up with TRBD1. Germline values: CDR1 LNHDA, CDR2 SQIVND (reference sequence). The CDR3 is 14 residues long. The J segment lost 6 bases and the V segment lost 3 bases, leaving 4 bases of the junction unmatched. The CDR3 here is CASSIRDRPNEQFF. In DNA, the CDR3 is TGTGCCAGTAGTATCAGGGACAGGCCCAATGAGCAGTTCTTC.

This chain links TRBV7-2 with TRBJ1-1; D gene uncertain. The CDR3 length is 15 residues. Trimming removed 3 bases from V and 2 bases from J, with 13 bases in between. The germline CDR1 and CDR2 sequences are SGHTA and FQGNSA. CDR3 in amino acids: CASSFSPPANTEAFF. CDR3 sequence (DNA): TGTGCCAGCAGCTTTAGCCCGCCGGCAAACACTGAAGCTTTCTTT.

J is TRBJ2-5 and V is TRBV2, with D uncertain. Deletions cut 7 bases from V and 1 base from J, with 13 bases between. This CDR3 has 14 residues. CDR1 is SNHLY and CDR2 is FYNNEI in the germline V gene. Here the CDR3 reads CASNIVRVQETQYF. The CDR3, as DNA: TGTGCCAGCAATATAGTCCGGGTCCAAGAGACCCAGTACTTC.

The rearrangement joins TRBV10-2 to TRBJ2-7; the match to TRBD1 covers 10 bases. This CDR3 has 15 residues. Looked up from germline, CDR1 is WSHSY and CDR2 is SAAADI. The J segment lost 3 bases and the V segment lost 3 bases, leaving 5 bases of the junction unmatched. DNA for the CDR3: TGCGCCAGCAGTGATATTGGGACAGGGGACTACGAGCAGTACTTC. Encoded protein: CASSDIGTGDYEQYF.

This chain connects TRBV5-4 to TRBJ2-7, with a weak D call TRBD2 (5 bases). Trimming took 4 bases from V and 5 from J, leaving 16 bases between them. CDR1 and CDR2 (germline): SGHNT, YYREEE (reference sequence). This CDR3 has 14 residues. CDR3 bases: TGTGCCAGCAGCCTCCCGAGAGGGTCGGACGAGCAGTACTTC. Amino acids: CASSLPRGSDEQYF.

The chain carries TRBV27 and TRBJ1-1; the D is unclear. Germline-derived CDR1 and CDR2 are MNHEY and SMNVEV (reference sequence). CDR3 length: 15 amino acids. V dropped 5 bases and J dropped 0 bases, with 13 bases sitting between them. Written as DNA, the CDR3 is TGTGCCAGCAGTCCCCAAGCCGGTTTGAACACTGAAGCTTTCTTT. The encoded protein is CASSPQAGLNTEAFF.

The V gene is TRBV7-9, the J gene TRBJ2-1; unclear D gene. CDR1 is SEHNR and CDR2 is FQNEAQ in the germline V gene (reference sequence). Trimming removed 3 bases from V and 0 bases from J, with 15 bases in between. This CDR3 comprises 17 residues. CDR3 nucleotide sequence: TGTGCCAGCAGCTTCCGCAGGCGAGCAACCTCCTACAATGAGCAGTTCTTC. Translating gives CASSFRRRATSYNEQFF.

The chain employs TRBV6-1 and TRBJ1-1, with a tentative D call TRBD1 (5 bases). The ends were cut back, 3 bases at V and 7 bases at J, with 9 bases in the middle. The germline CDR1 and CDR2 sequences are MNHNS and SASEGT. This CDR3 comprises 12 residues. The CDR3: CASSERQREAFF. CDR3 DNA sequence: TGTGCCAGCAGTGAGCGACAGCGTGAAGCTTTCTTT.

This clone was counted a few times. The V and J genes are TRBV27 and TRBJ1-1; maybe TRBD1 (6 bases). This CDR3 has 14 amino acids. V was shortened by 6 bases and J by 1 base, with 12 bases between the two germline ends. Germline lookup yields CDR1 MNHEY and CDR2 SMNVEV (reference sequence). The CDR3 region has the DNA TGTGCCAGCAGAATCAGGGGACCGAACACTGAAGCTTTCTTT. Its protein product is CASRIRGPNTEAFF.